A single sample is the source of the 14 T cell receptor beta chains below, sequenced in a study of blood T cells in healthy people across ages. A sample-barcoded 5' primer and a J-beta primer mix were used in a second PCR of roughly 7 to 11 cycles. TCRdb re-called the 5' RACE reads with MiXCR, one entry per CDR3 protein. Here the sample spans 700,000 to 1,000,000 distinct CDR3 sequences, around 43% being singletons. Sample: blood. The receptors come from a man in his fifties or sixties in good health.

This rearrangement joins TRBV14 to TRBJ1-2; unclear D gene. V was trimmed by 0 bases and J by 2 bases, leaving 7 bases between them. CDR1 SGHDN and CDR2 FVKESK come from the germline V gene. The CDR3 runs 14 residues. CDR3 region: CASSQEKRNYGYTF. The CDR3 DNA is TGTGCCAGCAGCCAAGAAAAGAGGAACTATGGCTACACCTTC.

The chain joins TRBV30 to TRBJ2-6; D is ambiguous. CDR3 length equals 14 residues. The germline V gene has CDR1 GTSNPN and CDR2 SVGIG (reference sequence). Trimming shortened V by 2 bases and J by 0 bases, and 5 bases separated the two germline ends. CDR3 coding DNA: TGTGCCTGGAGTTCGGTCTCTGGGGCCAACGTCCTGACTTTC. It yields the protein CAWSSVSGANVLTF. Using reference TRBV30 and TRBJ2-6 for the parts outside the CDR3, the full variable domain is SQTIHQWPATLVQPVGSPLSLECTVEGTSNPNLYWYRQAAGRGLQLLFYSVGIGQISSEVPQNLSASRPQDRQFILSSKKLLLSDSGFYLCAWSSVSGANVLTFGAGSRLTVL.

CDR3 bases: TGCAGCGTCCGACAGGCGATCAGTCTTCCGGACGAGCAGTACTTC. Its protein product is CSVRQAISLPDEQYF. The rearrangement joins TRBV29-1 to TRBJ2-4; TRBD1 is a possible D gene (6 bases). With the DNA end fitting TRBJ2-7 better, the J assignment may be wrong. Germline V gene sequence: CDR1 SQVTM, CDR2 ANQGSEA. The CDR3 sequence is 15 residues long.

This chain joins TRBV7-2 and TRBJ2-7; D is unresolved. The CDR3 spans 15 residues. V lost 4 bases and J 2 bases, leaving 15 bases between the germline ends. CDR1 and CDR2 (germline): SGHTA, FQGNSA. CDR3: CASSSQGALPYEQYF. The CDR3 DNA sequence: TGTGCCAGCAGCTCCCAAGGAGCCCTCCCCTACGAGCAGTACTTC.

This clonotype was observed a handful of times. V and J are TRBV7-2 and TRBJ1-5; D gene unclear. The CDR3 runs to 14 residues. V was shortened by 5 bases and J by 8 bases, with 16 bases between the two germline ends. Germline-derived CDR1 and CDR2 are SGHTA and FQGNSA. The CDR3 loop is CASSASLGDKPQHF. The DNA for the CDR3 is TGTGCCAGCAGCGCCTCCCTGGGAGACAAGCCCCAGCATTTT.

The gene calls are TRBV6-6 and TRBJ1-2; no reliable D call. This CDR3 has 13 residues. V lost 8 bases, J lost 5 bases, and 15 bases lay in between. Germline CDR1 and CDR2: MNHNY and SVGAGI (reference sequence). The CDR3 spells CASGVPGLYGYTF. The CDR3, as DNA: TGTGCCAGCGGTGTCCCTGGCCTTTATGGCTACACCTTC.

This clonotype came up a few times. The chain links TRBV7-2 to TRBJ2-1, with D uncertain. The CDR3 runs 15 residues. Germline V lookup: CDR1 SGHTA, CDR2 FQGNSA. V was cut by 1 base and J by 0 bases, with 7 bases left in between. For the CDR3, the DNA is TGTGCCAGCAGCTTAGTACTCAGCTCCTACAATGAGCAGTTCTTC. Translation: CASSLVLSSYNEQFF.

V and J are TRBV20-1 and TRBJ2-3, with TRBD1 matching over 10 bases. CDR3 length: 19 residues. The germline CDR1 and CDR2 sequences are DFQATT and SNEGSKA (reference sequence). With 6 bases clipped from V and 2 bases from J, the junction kept 20 bases outside the gene matches. The CDR3 region has the DNA TGCAGTGCAAGGATCCGGGACAGGGGACTCAAGGTACTCACAGATACGCAGTATTTT. It is translated as CSARIRDRGLKVLTDTQYF.

This clonotype was observed a handful of times. The J gene is TRBJ2-3, the V gene TRBV3-1, with D hard to call. V was pared by 4 bases and J by 3 bases, with 11 bases between. The CDR3 sequence is 14 residues long. Germline CDR1 is LGHDT and CDR2 is YNNKEL (reference sequence). The CDR3: CASSRRRQTDTQYF. The CDR3 nucleotides are TGTGCCAGCAGCCGAAGACGGCAAACAGATACGCAGTATTTT.

This clonotype showed up just a few times. CDR3 sequence reads: CATSDRTSGGADTQYF. The CDR3 coding sequence is TGTGCCACCAGTGACAGGACTAGCGGGGGCGCAGATACGCAGTATTTT. V and J are TRBV24-1 and TRBJ2-3, with 13 positions matching TRBD2. This CDR3 is 16 amino acids long. Germline V gene sequence: CDR1 KGHDR, CDR2 SFDVKD. V shed 4 bases, J shed 4 bases, and the junction held 4 bases outside the gene matches.

The V gene is TRBV12-3 or TRBV12-4, the J gene TRBJ2-1, with D perhaps given as TRBD1 or TRBD2 (5 bases each). Trimming removed 8 bases from V and 2 bases from J, with 16 bases in between. This CDR3 contains 15 residues. The CDR3: CASELRDRAYNEQFF. The CDR3 DNA reads TGTGCCAGCGAACTCCGGGACCGAGCCTACAATGAGCAGTTCTTC.

As for this clonotype: Given a much more abundant clone one base away, this may be a read error. The genes are TRBV28 and TRBJ2-1, with 7 nucleotides matching TRBD1. The germline V gene has CDR1 MDHEN and CDR2 SYDVKM. This CDR3 comprises 14 residues. The CDR3 DNA reads TGTGCCGGCAGTGGGGACAGCCTGAACAATGAGCAGTTCTTC. Residues: CAGSGDSLNNEQFF.

The CDR3: CASSLVFGGSYNEQFF. The CDR3 DNA follows: TGCGCCAGCAGCTTGGTATTCGGGGGAAGTTACAATGAGCAGTTCTTC. The gene calls are TRBV5-1 and TRBJ2-1; possible D gene TRBD2, 6 bases. The CDR3 is 16 amino acids. CDR1 and CDR2 from the germline V gene are SGHRS and YFSETQ. V lost 0 bases, J lost 4 bases, and 14 bases lay in between.

This clonotype was detected a few times. The chain couples TRBV11-2 to TRBJ2-1; tentatively, D is TRBD2 (5 bases). Germline V gene lookup returns CDR1 SGHAT and CDR2 FQNNGV. The CDR3 is 14 amino acids. The V gene lost 4 bases and the J gene lost 3 bases, with 10 bases spanning the gap. The CDR3 here is CASSSRGNYNEQFF. As DNA, the CDR3 is TGTGCCAGCAGCTCCCGAGGGAACTACAATGAGCAGTTCTTC.